This T cell receptor beta chain derives from a study of blood T cell repertoires in COVID-19. Germline-derived CDR1 and CDR2 are WSHSY and SAAADI. V was shortened by 6 bases and J by 0 bases, with 9 bases between the two germline ends. The length of the CDR3 is 15 residues. Produced via immunoSEQ multiplex PCR; TCRdb's table is partial and in-frame only. The table has 25,000 to 35,000 clones, over 80% seen once; the top ten hold less than 7%. Sequencing was carried out using peripheral blood. The receptor was isolated from a human donor in a cohort sampled during active COVID-19. This chain links TRBV10-2 with TRBJ2-6; D perhaps matches TRBD1 (5 bases). Here the CDR3 reads CASRVDTSGANVLTF. DNA of the CDR3: TGCGCCAGCAGGGTGGACACCTCTGGGGCCAACGTCCTGACTTTC.